Sequencing of this TCR beta chain was carried out in a study of blood T cell repertoires in COVID-19. Study as a whole: Researchers got acute and convalescent COVID-19 samples from the United States, Italy and Spain. PBMCs, B-cell-depleted T cells, or T cells provided the cDNA or gDNA that made up the material.

V lost 6 bases to trimming and J lost 4 bases; unmatched junction nucleotides: 7. In germline, CDR1 is SNHLY, CDR2 FYNNEI. The CDR3 runs to 14 residues. Original processing methods: By means of reference gene primer amplification, nucleated cell counts were estimated. Generated by immunoSEQ multiplex PCR, the TCRdb table keeps only in-frame clones and is missing some. From that table come the V and J calls and clone size; the DNA was used to work out D and trimming. The data hold 90,000 to 140,000 clones, with around 74% observed a single time. This TCR was sampled from a woman between 70 and 85 years old with acute or convalescent COVID-19. Sequenced material: peripheral blood. The chain is built from TRBV2 and TRBJ2-7; 9 bases match TRBD1. CDR3 sequence (DNA): TGTGCCAGCAGCCCCGGGACAGGGACGTACGAGCAGTACTTC. Translated: CASSPGTGTYEQYF.